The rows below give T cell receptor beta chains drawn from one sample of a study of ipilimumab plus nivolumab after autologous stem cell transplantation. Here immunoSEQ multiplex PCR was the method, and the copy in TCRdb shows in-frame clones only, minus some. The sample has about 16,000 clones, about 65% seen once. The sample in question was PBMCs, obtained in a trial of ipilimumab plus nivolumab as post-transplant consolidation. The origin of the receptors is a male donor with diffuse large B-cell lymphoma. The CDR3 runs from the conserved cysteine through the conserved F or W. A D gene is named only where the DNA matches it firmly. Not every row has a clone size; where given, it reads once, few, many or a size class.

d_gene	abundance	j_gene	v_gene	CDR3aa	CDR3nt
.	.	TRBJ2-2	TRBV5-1	CASSVYTGELFF	TGCGCCAGCAGCGTATACACCGGGGAGCTGTTTTTT
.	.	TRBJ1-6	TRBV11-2	CASSKSQVAFPLHF	TGTGCCAGCAGTAAGAGTCAGGTAGCGTTCCCCCTCCACTTT
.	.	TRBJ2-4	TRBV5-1	CASSLAVGNAKNIQYF	TGCGCCAGCAGCTTGGCCGTGGGGAACGCCAAAAACATTCAGTACTTC
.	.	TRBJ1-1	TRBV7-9	CASSPTGPEAFF	TGTGCCAGCAGCCCGACGGGGCCTGAAGCTTTCTTT
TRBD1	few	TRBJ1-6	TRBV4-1	CASSQDLTGGNSPLHF	TGCGCCAGCAGCCAAGATCTGACAGGGGGAAATTCACCCCTCCACTTT
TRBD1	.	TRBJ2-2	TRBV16	CASSGQGPTGELFF	TGTGCCAGCAGCGGACAGGGTCCCACCGGGGAGCTGTTTTTT
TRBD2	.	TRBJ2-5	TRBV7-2	CASSPSLAGGQETQYF	TGTGCCAGCAGCCCATCCTTAGCGGGGGGGCAAGAGACCCAGTACTTC
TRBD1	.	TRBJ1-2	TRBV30	CAWSRDRANYGYTF	TGTGCCTGGAGTAGGGACAGGGCCAACTATGGCTACACCTTC
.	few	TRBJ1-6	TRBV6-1	CASILSRDSPLHF	TGTGCCAGCATTTTATCGAGGGATTCACCCCTCCACTTT
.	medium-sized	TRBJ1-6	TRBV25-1	CASSEFGRVTPLHF	TGTGCCAGCAGTGAATTCGGCAGGGTTACACCCCTCCACTTT
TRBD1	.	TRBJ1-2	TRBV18	CASSPGRAGQGGGYTF	TGTGCCAGCTCACCCGGTCGTGCGGGACAGGGAGGAGGCTACACCTTC
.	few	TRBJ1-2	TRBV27	CASSFLGFYGYTF	TGTGCCAGCAGTTTTTTGGGTTTCTATGGCTACACCTTC
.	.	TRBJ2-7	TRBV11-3	CASSLGPIYEQYF	TGTGCCAGCAGCTTAGGGCCTATCTACGAGCAGTACTTC
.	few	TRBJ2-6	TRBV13	CASSPPVLSGANVLTF	TGTGCCAGCAGCCCCCCCGTCCTCTCTGGGGCCAACGTCCTGACTTTC
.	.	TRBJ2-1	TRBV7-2	CASSLGRQFF	TGTGCCAGCAGCTTAGGGCGTCAGTTCTTC
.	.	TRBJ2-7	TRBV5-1	CASSLGLRNEQYF	TGCGCCAGCAGCTTGGGGCTCAGGAACGAGCAGTACTTC
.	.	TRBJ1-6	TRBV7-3	CASSQEGSLRLPLHF	TGCGCCAGCAGCCAAGAGGGCAGCCTTAGGCTGCCCCTCCACTTT
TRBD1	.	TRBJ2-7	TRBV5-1	CASSAIDRGDEQYF	TGCGCCAGCAGCGCCATAGACAGGGGGGACGAGCAGTACTTC
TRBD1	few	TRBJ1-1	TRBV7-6	CASSGGTGGNTEAFF	TGTGCCAGCAGCGGGGGGACAGGGGGGAACACTGAAGCTTTCTTT
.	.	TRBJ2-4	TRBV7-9	CASSLVGGTPTAKNIQYF	TGTGCCAGCAGCTTAGTTGGGGGAACTCCCACAGCCAAAAACATTCAGTACTTC
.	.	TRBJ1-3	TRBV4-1	CASSQGRATGNTIYF	TGCGCCAGCAGCCAAGGGCGGGCTACTGGAAACACCATATATTTT
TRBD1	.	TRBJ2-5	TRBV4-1	CASRGIGQGQETQYF	TGCGCCAGCAGGGGGATTGGACAGGGGCAAGAGACCCAGTACTTC
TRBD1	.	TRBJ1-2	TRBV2	CATPDRGYGYTF	TGTGCCACTCCGGACAGGGGCTATGGCTACACCTTC
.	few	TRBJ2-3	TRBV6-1	CASSEAWYSTDTQYF	TGTGCCAGCAGTGAAGCGTGGTATAGCACAGATACGCAGTATTTT
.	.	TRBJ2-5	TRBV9	CASSVSGETQYF	TGTGCCAGCAGCGTCTCCGGGGAGACCCAGTACTTC
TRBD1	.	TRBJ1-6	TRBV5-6	CASSVGQGNSPLHF	TGTGCCAGCAGCGTGGGACAGGGGAATTCACCCCTCCACTTT
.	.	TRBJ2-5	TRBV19	CASSTTGVETQYF	TGTGCCAGTAGTACAACCGGGGTAGAGACCCAGTACTTC
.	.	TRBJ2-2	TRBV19	CASSINSLSNTGELFF	TGTGCCAGTAGTATTAATTCACTTTCGAACACCGGGGAGCTGTTTTTT
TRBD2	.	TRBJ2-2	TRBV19	CASSPGGRSTGELFF	TGTGCCAGTAGTCCCGGGGGGAGGAGTACCGGGGAGCTGTTTTTT
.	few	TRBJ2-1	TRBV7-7	CASSLTRSYNEQFF	TGTGCTAGCAGCTTGACGCGCTCCTACAATGAGCAGTTCTTC
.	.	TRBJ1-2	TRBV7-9	CASSLPGHGYTF	TGTGCCAGCAGCCTTCCGGGCCATGGCTACACCTTC
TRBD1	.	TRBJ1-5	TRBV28	CASSPLGDRDQPQHF	TGTGCCAGCAGTCCCCTAGGAGACAGGGATCAGCCCCAGCATTTT
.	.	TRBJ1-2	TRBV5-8	CASSLGTFNYGYTF	TGTGCCAGCAGCTTGGGGACGTTTAACTATGGCTACACCTTC
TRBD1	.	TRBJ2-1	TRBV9	CASSSGQGDEQFF	TGTGCCAGCAGCTCGGGACAGGGGGATGAGCAGTTCTTC
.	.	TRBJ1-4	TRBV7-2	CASSPKLREWGDEEKLFF	TGTGCCAGCAGCCCGAAGCTGCGAGAGTGGGGGGATGAGGAAAAACTGTTTTTT
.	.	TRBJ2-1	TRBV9	CASSVADRTYNEQFF	TGTGCCAGCAGCGTAGCTGACAGAACCTACAATGAGCAGTTCTTC
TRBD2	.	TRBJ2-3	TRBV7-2	CASSLGLAGGYNTDTQYF	TGTGCCAGCAGCTTAGGGCTAGCGGGGGGCTACAACACAGATACGCAGTATTTT
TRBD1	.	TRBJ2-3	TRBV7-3	CASSWTGGLQLSTDTQYF	TGTGCCAGCAGTTGGACAGGGGGCCTCCAATTAAGCACAGATACGCAGTATTTT
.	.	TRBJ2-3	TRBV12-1	CASSLPWGSGSKSVADTQYF	.
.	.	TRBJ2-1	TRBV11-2	CASSRDRTTYNEQFF	TGTGCCAGCAGCCGCGACAGGACTACCTACAATGAGCAGTTCTTC